This is a list of T cell receptor beta chains from one sample in a study of human T cells and chemical hapten exposure. MiXCR, run by TCRdb on the RACE reads, gives a single entry per CDR3 protein. The sample lists approximately 52,000 distinct CDR3 sequences, 9.5% to 10% seen once, with approximately 9.7% in the top ten. This material consisted of whole blood, taken in connection with sensitization to the hapten diphenylcyclopropenone (DPC). The receptor source for this set is a woman younger than 45 with alopecia areata. Some clones in this sample may be carry-over from other donors' samples. The CDR3 runs from the conserved cysteine through the conserved F or W. D genes are given only for firm matches. Not every row has a clone size; where given, it reads once, few, many or a size class.

j_call,d_call,cdr3_length,clone_size,v_call,cdr3_aa
TRBJ1-1,.,11,.,TRBV29-1,CSVEVVQAAFF
TRBJ2-3,.,16,.,TRBV6-1,CASTPRPGESGDTQYF
TRBJ2-1,TRBD2,20,many,TRBV3-1,CASSPQPGLPTVGSYNEQFF
TRBJ2-7,TRBD1,14,.,TRBV2,CASSDWDRSGEQYF
TRBJ1-5,.,12,.,TRBV20-1,CSASWGNQPQHF
TRBJ1-2,TRBD1,15,few,TRBV2,CASRTGILSNYGYTF
TRBJ2-5,.,12,few,TRBV20-1,CSATLLTETQYF
TRBJ2-6,TRBD1,21,.,TRBV28,CASSFDVGGGQANSGANVLTF
TRBJ1-5,TRBD1,15,.,TRBV19,CASQTDTGGNQPQHF
TRBJ2-3,.,15,.,TRBV28,CASSQDVTGADTQYF
TRBJ2-6,.,15,.,TRBV4-3,CASSQMYSGANVLTF
TRBJ1-5,TRBD1,15,.,TRBV6-2/TRBV6-3,CASRPQGAGNQPQHF
TRBJ1-5,.,18,few,TRBV21-1,CASSKEVWAGQNNQPQHF
TRBJ2-1,.,16,.,TRBV4-3,CASSQDRYRESNEQFF
TRBJ1-6,.,16,.,TRBV4-3,CASSQEGPPVPSPLHF
TRBJ1-1,TRBD1,14,many,TRBV6-5,CASSPGGGGTEAFF
TRBJ2-1,.,16,.,TRBV9,CASSGHTRGAYNEQFF
TRBJ2-1,.,12,.,TRBV12-5,CASGLLGNEQFF
TRBJ2-6,.,13,many,TRBV12-3/TRBV12-4,CASSSLRANVLTF
TRBJ1-1,TRBD1,15,.,TRBV3-1,CASSQALTGTTEAFF
TRBJ1-4,TRBD1,15,.,TRBV15,CATVRQGAVGEKLFF
TRBJ1-4,TRBD1,16,many,TRBV4-1,CASSPFTGTGGEKLFF
TRBJ1-1,.,17,few,TRBV7-2,CASSLDSPSLMNTEAFF
TRBJ2-7,TRBD1,14,.,TRBV27,CASRGTGKTYEQYF
TRBJ2-7,.,14,.,TRBV5-1,CASSLDPLLYEQYF
TRBJ2-5,.,15,.,TRBV18,CASSPEQGKEETQYF
TRBJ1-5,.,15,many,TRBV6-1,CASSAPAGVNQPQHF
TRBJ2-3,.,13,many,TRBV20-1,CSASPGGRDTQYF
TRBJ2-5,TRBD2,13,few,TRBV28,CASRYSGVETQYF
TRBJ1-2,.,11,.,TRBV10-3,CAIRGDRGYTF
TRBJ2-3,TRBD2,17,few,TRBV6-6,CASSYRTSGGAYDTQYF
TRBJ2-1,TRBD2,15,.,TRBV7-2,CASSLELTSGGSQFF
TRBJ2-1,.,15,few,TRBV12-3/TRBV12-4,CASSRDPQHRNEQFF
TRBJ1-2,.,13,.,TRBV20-1,CSARVDRNYGYNF
TRBJ1-2,TRBD1,18,few,TRBV4-2,CASSPTTGGRTTNYGYTF
TRBJ1-4,.,18,many,TRBV20-1,CSARGRTVPLATNEKLFF
TRBJ2-3,TRBD1,14,.,TRBV20-1,CSASYRGHTDTQYF
TRBJ1-5,.,15,few,TRBV12-3/TRBV12-4,CASRPSHLSNQPQHF
TRBJ1-2,.,12,.,TRBV12-3/TRBV12-4,CASSLGSYGDTF
TRBJ1-2,.,16,few,TRBV19,CASSIRVGAPVGGYTF
TRBJ2-4,TRBD2,16,.,TRBV5-1,CASSRTSERAKNIQYF
TRBJ1-1,.,13,few,TRBV7-2,CASSFFRHPEAFF
TRBJ1-1,.,17,many,TRBV12-3/TRBV12-4,CASSLALGGGANTEAFF
TRBJ1-5,.,15,few,TRBV7-8,CASSGWTAGNQPQHF
TRBJ2-3,.,16,few,TRBV5-6,CASSWETTRSTDTQYF
TRBJ1-4,TRBD1,15,few,TRBV5-1,CASSWGQGEIEKLFF
TRBJ2-3,.,13,many,TRBV28,CASAPALVNTQYF
TRBJ2-3,TRBD2,20,many,TRBV15,CATSETRSSGVRLYTDTQYF
TRBJ2-3,TRBD2,17,.,TRBV20-1,CSARGLAGELSTDTQYF
TRBJ2-1,TRBD1,15,.,TRBV20-1,CSARARQGAYNEQFF